These T cell receptor beta chains were read from a single sample in a study of T cells in Graves' hyperthyroidism and ophthalmopathy. One entry per CDR3 protein results from TCRdb running MiXCR on the multiplex PCR reads. The sample yields over 500,000 distinct CDR3 sequences, 15% to 20% seen once. Sequencing was done on a sample of blood. The receptors were sampled from a woman aged 25-40 years with Graves' ophthalmopathy. Both conserved end residues are part of each CDR3. Each record gives: clone size, V gene, J gene, D gene, CDR3 protein, CDR3 DNA. D genes are given only for firm matches. Rows give clone size only sometimes, using once, few, many, or a class for an expanded clone.

many,TRBV5-1,TRBJ2-5,TRBD1,CASSGNRGQETQYF,TGCGCCAGCAGCGGAAACAGGGGGCAAGAGACCCAGTACTTC
few,TRBV19,TRBJ2-1,TRBD2,CASSIAAGAGNEQFF,TGTGCCAGTAGTATAGCAGCGGGAGCGGGGAATGAGCAGTTCTTC
many,TRBV7-9,TRBJ2-4,TRBD1,CASSSRGQGKNIQYF,TGTGCCAGCAGCTCAAGGGGGCAAGGCAAAAACATTCAGTACTTC
many,TRBV7-2,TRBJ2-3,.,CASRPSADTQYF,TGTGCCAGCAGACCCTCGGCAGATACGCAGTATTTT
.,TRBV7-2,TRBJ2-2,TRBD2,CASSLAGGWNTGELFF,TGTGCCAGCAGCTTGGCGGGAGGGTGGAACACCGGGGAGCTGTTTTTT
few,TRBV5-1,TRBJ2-7,.,CASSLASGSRVNEQYF,TGCGCCAGCAGCTTGGCCTCGGGCTCGCGGGTGAACGAGCAGTACTTC
.,TRBV28,TRBJ1-2,.,CASSLRPTGTGGYTF,TGTGCCAGCAGTTTAAGACCCACAGGGACGGGCGGCTACACCTTC
.,TRBV7-9,TRBJ2-7,TRBD1,CAGGTGGNEQYF,TGTGCCGGCGGGACAGGGGGAAATGAGCAGTACTTC
few,TRBV20-1,TRBJ2-2,TRBD1,CSAEPKQGAHTGELFF,TGCAGTGCTGAGCCCAAACAGGGGGCGCACACCGGGGAGCTGTTTTTT
many,TRBV6-1,TRBJ1-1,.,CASSNLGDSRNTEAFF,TGTGCCAGCAGTAACCTTGGGGATTCGAGGAACACTGAAGCTTTCTTT
many,TRBV20-1,TRBJ2-5,.,CSAREWAKETQYF,TGCAGTGCTAGAGAGTGGGCGAAAGAGACCCAGTACTTC
.,TRBV12-3/TRBV12-4,TRBJ1-5,TRBD1,CASRPTGGIDQPQHF,TGTGCCAGCAGACCCACAGGGGGGATCGATCAGCCCCAGCATTTT
few,TRBV7-9,TRBJ2-3,.,CASSPQRGGSYTDTQYF,TGTGCCAGCAGCCCCCAAAGGGGGGGGAGTTACACAGATACGCAGTATTTT
many,TRBV28,TRBJ1-2,.,CASGGPLYGYTF,TGTGCCAGCGGGGGACCGCTCTATGGCTACACCTTC
.,TRBV6-2/TRBV6-3,TRBJ1-5,.,CASSFLPTGRGEPQHF,TGTGCCAGCAGTTTTCTCCCCACAGGGAGGGGGGAGCCCCAGCATTTT
few,TRBV11-3,TRBJ2-2,.,CASSSTQGRAGELFF,TGTGCCAGCAGCTCAACACAGGGAAGGGCCGGGGAGCTGTTTTTT
many,TRBV5-1,TRBJ2-1,.,CASSSGAPLSSYNEQFF,TGCGCCAGCAGCTCGGGCGCCCCCCTTAGCTCCTACAATGAGCAGTTCTTC
.,TRBV5-1,TRBJ1-1,.,CASSLSSGVTTEAFF,TGCGCCAGCAGCTTGTCGTCAGGGGTTACCACTGAAGCTTTCTTT
few,TRBV29-1,TRBJ1-2,.,CSVEQAFYGYTF,TGCAGCGTGGAACAGGCATTCTATGGCTACACCTTC
many,TRBV7-2,TRBJ2-1,.,CASSGSGYNEQFF,TGTGCCAGCAGCGGGAGTGGATACAATGAGCAGTTCTTC
few,TRBV5-1,TRBJ2-3,.,CASSLETGGGDTQYF,TGCGCCAGCAGCTTGGAAACAGGGGGGGGGGATACGCAGTATTTT
few,TRBV28,TRBJ2-2,.,CASSFGGHNTGELFF,TGTGCCAGCAGTTTTGGCGGGCATAACACCGGGGAGCTGTTTTTT
many,TRBV28,TRBJ1-1,TRBD1,CASSLGQGFRTEAFF,TGTGCCAGCAGTTTGGGACAGGGCTTCAGAACTGAAGCTTTCTTT
.,TRBV18,TRBJ2-7,TRBD2,CASSPRGTSGSYEQYF,TGTGCCAGCTCACCGAGAGGGACTAGCGGATCCTACGAGCAGTACTTC
many,TRBV6-2/TRBV6-3,TRBJ1-1,.,CASIEDGGNTEAFF,TGTGCCAGCATCGAGGACGGAGGGAACACTGAAGCTTTCTTT
many,TRBV28,TRBJ1-2,.,CASSFGQFQLYGYTF,TGTGCCAGCAGTTTCGGGCAGTTCCAACTCTATGGCTACACCTTC
many,TRBV2,TRBJ1-1,.,CACQSRRNTEAFF,TGTGCCTGTCAGAGCAGGAGGAACACTGAAGCTTTCTTT
.,TRBV5-5,TRBJ1-2,.,CASSFEGQGMGYTF,TGTGCCAGCAGCTTTGAGGGGCAGGGCATGGGCTACACCTTC
few,TRBV27,TRBJ2-1,.,CASRDGGWYNEQFF,TGTGCCAGCAGGGACGGGGGTTGGTACAATGAGCAGTTCTTC
many,TRBV9,TRBJ1-5,.,CASSLQGQGQPQHF,TGTGCCAGCAGCCTCCAGGGGCAGGGTCAGCCCCAGCATTTT
many,TRBV10-2,TRBJ1-1,.,CASRTTGSGNTEAFF,TGCGCCAGCAGAACAACAGGGTCGGGGAACACTGAAGCTTTCTTT
.,TRBV19,TRBJ1-1,.,CAWSGPAGLPEAFF,TGTGCCTGGAGCGGGCCGGCAGGCCTTCCTGAAGCTTTCTTT
few,TRBV4-1,TRBJ2-3,.,CASSQEFSGSDTQYF,TGCGCCAGCAGCCAAGAATTTTCGGGTTCAGATACGCAGTATTTT
many,TRBV20-1,TRBJ1-5,.,CSATPINQPQHF,TGCAGTGCTACCCCGATCAATCAGCCCCAGCATTTT
many,TRBV7-9,TRBJ2-3,TRBD2,CASSLASSGRPTDTQYF,TGTGCCAGCAGCTTAGCGTCCAGCGGGAGGCCCACAGATACGCAGTATTTT
few,TRBV7-2,TRBJ2-5,TRBD2,CASSALSGTMHF,TGTGCCAGCAGCGCACTTTCCGGGACTATGCACTTC
.,TRBV29-1,TRBJ2-7,.,CSVPRSSYEQYF,TGCAGCGTCCCGCGGAGCTCCTACGAGCAGTACTTC
many,TRBV7-9,TRBJ2-3,TRBD2,CASSGARLAGGPDTQYF,TGTGCCAGCAGCGGAGCCCGACTAGCGGGAGGACCAGATACGCAGTATTTT
.,TRBV12-3/TRBV12-4,TRBJ1-5,TRBD1,CASRGTGGVQPQHF,TGTGCCAGCAGGGGGACAGGGGGCGTTCAGCCCCAGCATTTT
.,TRBV4-3,TRBJ2-7,.,CASSQDRSSSYEQYF,TGCGCCAGCAGCCAAGACCGTAGTAGCTCCTACGAGCAGTACTTC
.,TRBV13,TRBJ2-7,TRBD2,CASSLVGRLGGSGLYEQYF,TGTGCCAGCAGCTTAGTGGGGAGGCTTGGTGGTAGCGGGTTATACGAGCAGTACTTC
few,TRBV20-1,TRBJ2-1,.,CSAPSDEDYNEQFF,TGCAGTGCTCCCTCGGATGAAGATTACAATGAGCAGTTCTTC
many,TRBV20-1,TRBJ2-3,TRBD1,CSALTIPRTGTDTQYF,TGCAGTGCTCTCACCATTCCACGGACAGGGACAGATACGCAGTATTTT
few,TRBV27,TRBJ1-5,.,CASSFSAGINQPQHF,TGTGCCAGCAGTTTTTCAGCAGGGATCAATCAGCCCCAGCATTTT